Listed below are T cell receptor beta chains from one sample, sequenced in a study of blood T cell repertoires in COVID-19. Some clones are missing from TCRdb's copy, which holds only in-frame ones; the method was immunoSEQ multiplex PCR. The table includes hundreds of thousands of clones, about 89% detected once. The specimen was peripheral blood. The receptors here all came from a woman aged 40 to 50 who had recovered from COVID-19. Each CDR3 is given with its conserved first and last residue. D genes are given only for firm matches. For some rows the clone size is stated as once, few or many, or as a class when expanded; others skip it.

D gene	clone size	V gene	J gene	CDR3 DNA	CDR3 protein
NA	NA	TRBV6-5	TRBJ1-1	TGTGCCAGCAGTTACGTGGCAGGCCGGAGGAGCACTGAAGCTTTCTTT	CASSYVAGRRSTEAFF
NA	NA	TRBV11-2	TRBJ1-6	TGTGCCAGCAGCTTATCCGGGTGGTCACCCCTCCACTTT	CASSLSGWSPLHF
TRBD1	NA	TRBV5-6	TRBJ1-2	TGTGCCAGCAGCTTGCTTGACAGGGAGAACTATGGCTACACCTTC	CASSLLDRENYGYTF
TRBD1	NA	TRBV12-5	TRBJ2-7	TGTGCTAGTGGACCCACCGGGACAGGGAGCGAGCAGTACTTC	CASGPTGTGSEQYF
TRBD1	NA	TRBV30	TRBJ1-6	TGTGCCTGCAGACAGGGTTCGCGTAATTCACCCCTCCACTTT	CACRQGSRNSPLHF
TRBD1	NA	TRBV27	TRBJ2-7	TGTGCCAGCAGTTGGGACGGACAGGGTGGTACAGAGCAGTACTTC	CASSWDGQGGTEQYF
TRBD1	NA	TRBV7-9	TRBJ2-6	TGTGCCAGCAATGGTAGACAGGGAAGCGTCCTGACTTTC	CASNGRQGSVLTF
NA	NA	TRBV6-4	TRBJ1-2	TGTGCCAGCACCCCAGAAGGGGGGGGGAGCTATGGCTACACCTTC	CASTPEGGGSYGYTF
NA	NA	TRBV6-5	TRBJ1-6	TGTGCCAGCAGTTCGGGGAGCTCCTATAATTCACCCCTCCACTTT	CASSSGSSYNSPLHF
NA	NA	TRBV3-1/TRBV3-2	TRBJ1-1	TGTGCCAGCAGCCAGTTACAGGAGGGGACCACTGAAGCTTTCTTT	CASSQLQEGTTEAFF
TRBD2	few	TRBV6-2/TRBV6-3	TRBJ2-1	TGTGCCAGCAGCAATCTCGGAGTGGCGGGGGGGTCCTACAATGAGCAGTTCTTC	CASSNLGVAGGSYNEQFF
NA	NA	TRBV11-2	TRBJ2-3	TGTGCCAGCAGCTTCGGGGACACAGATACGCAGTATTTT	CASSFGDTDTQYF
NA	NA	TRBV30	TRBJ2-5	TGTGCCTGGAGTGTGGGGGCCCGGGAGACCCAGTACTTC	CAWSVGARETQYF
TRBD1	NA	TRBV19	TRBJ1-1	TGTGCCAGTAGTATTGAGGCAGGGGGTCCGGAAGCTTTCTTT	CASSIEAGGPEAFF
TRBD1	NA	TRBV27	TRBJ2-1	TGTGCCAGCAGCCCTCGAAATTACCGGGACAGGGGAGTGAACCATGAGCAGTTCTTC	CASSPRNYRDRGVNHEQFF
NA	once	TRBV15	TRBJ2-3	TGTGCCACCAGCAGAGATCTACAGGTGGGCACAGATACGCAGTATTTT	CATSRDLQVGTDTQYF
NA	NA	TRBV10-3	TRBJ2-7	TGTGCCATCAGTGAGTCTAGCGCGGGCTACGAGCAGTACTTC	CAISESSAGYEQYF
TRBD1	few	TRBV6-1	TRBJ1-5	TGTGCCAGCAGTGATAGTTATACAGGGGGCTGGGGCAATCAGCCCCAGCATTTT	CASSDSYTGGWGNQPQHF
TRBD1	NA	TRBV2	TRBJ1-5	TGTGCCAGCAGTGAAGCTTCAGGGGGGCCCCAGCATTTT	CASSEASGGPQHF
TRBD2	NA	TRBV10-3	TRBJ2-3	TGTGCCATCAGTGAGTCAGGTCGGCGGGGGGCCAACACAGATACGCAGTATTTT	CAISESGRRGANTDTQYF
TRBD2	NA	TRBV5-4	TRBJ2-7	TGTGCCAGCAGCTCCGGGGGGGGTACCTACGAGCAGTACTTC	CASSSGGGTYEQYF
TRBD1	NA	TRBV6-5	TRBJ2-7	TGTGCCAGCAGTTTCCTTCGGGACAGGGGCTACGAGCAGTACTTC	CASSFLRDRGYEQYF
TRBD1	NA	TRBV27	TRBJ1-6	TGTGCCAGCAGTTTGGGACAGGGGGCCTATAATTCACCCCTCCACTTT	CASSLGQGAYNSPLHF
TRBD1	few	TRBV27	TRBJ2-5	TGTGCCAGCAGGTCCCGGGACAGGGTAGGGGAGACCCAGTACTTC	CASRSRDRVGETQYF
NA	NA	TRBV5-6	TRBJ2-7	TGTGCCAGCAGCCTGGGGGGACACAACTACGAGCAGTACTTC	CASSLGGHNYEQYF
NA	NA	TRBV5-1	TRBJ1-1	TGCGCCAGCACCGTGGGACAATCAGCTGAAGCTTTCTTT	CASTVGQSAEAFF
NA	NA	TRBV9	TRBJ1-4	TGTGCCAGCACCCCACAGGGATTGGGTGAAAAACTGTTTTTT	CASTPQGLGEKLFF
NA	NA	TRBV19	TRBJ1-5	TGTGCCAGTACCCTTAACGTACGACAGGTCCGATCTCAGCCCCAGCATTTT	CASTLNVRQVRSQPQHF
TRBD2	NA	TRBV7-2	TRBJ2-1	TGTGCCAGCAGCTTTTCGGGGGGGTTCTACAATGAGCAGTTCTTC	CASSFSGGFYNEQFF
NA	NA	TRBV27	TRBJ2-6	TGTGCCAGCAAATGGGACTTTGGGGCCAACGTCCTGACTTTC	CASKWDFGANVLTF
TRBD1	NA	TRBV5-4	TRBJ1-6	TGTGCCAGCAGCTTGCCCTCGACAGGGACTAATTCACCCCTCCACTTT	CASSLPSTGTNSPLHF
TRBD1	NA	TRBV6-5	TRBJ1-4	TGTGCCAGCGGACAGGGCAATGAAAAACTGTTTTTT	CASGQGNEKLFF
TRBD1	NA	TRBV19	TRBJ2-7	TGTGCCAGTAGTATAGGACCCGGGACAGGGGTCCACGAGCAGTACTTC	CASSIGPGTGVHEQYF
NA	few	TRBV11-2	TRBJ2-3	TGTGCCAGCAGCTTCCTTGGGCCAGGAACAGATACGCAGTATTTT	CASSFLGPGTDTQYF